These 10 T cell receptor beta chains came from one sample sequenced in a study of T cells in localized non-small cell lung cancer. This table comes from immunoSEQ multiplex PCR, and its TCRdb copy is limited to in-frame clones, with some not included. The sample records approximately 24,000 clones, approximately 90% being singletons. Here the sequenced sample was peripheral blood, taken before any cancer treatment. The source of these receptors is a female donor older than 55 with stage II squamous cell lung carcinoma.

The chain uses TRBV28 and TRBJ1-5, with D perhaps TRBD1 (5 bases). The ends were cut back, 2 bases at V and 7 bases at J, with 15 bases in the middle. The CDR3 is 15 residues long. Germline loops: CDR1 MDHEN, CDR2 SYDVKM. The chain's CDR3 is CASSLRGEGVQPQHF. In nucleotides, the CDR3 is TGTGCCAGCAGTTTACGTGGGGAAGGGGTACAGCCCCAGCATTTT.

This rearrangement joins TRBV5-4 to TRBJ2-7, with D possibly being TRBD2 (5 bases). Germline values: CDR1 SGHNT, CDR2 YYREEE (reference sequence). The CDR3 is 12 residues long. V lost 0 bases and J lost 11, with 12 bases in between. DNA for the CDR3: TGTGCCAGCAGCTTGGACAGCCGGCGGGAGTACTTC. Its translation: CASSLDSRREYF.

V and J are TRBV5-1 and TRBJ1-4; 7 positions match TRBD1. The CDR3 sequence is 14 residues long. V lost 4 bases to trimming and J lost 3 bases; unmatched junction nucleotides: 3. Germline assignment: CDR1 SGHRS and CDR2 YFSETQ. The CDR3 sequence: CASSPGQPNEKLFF. The DNA of the CDR3 is TGCGCCAGCAGCCCGGGACAGCCTAATGAAAAACTGTTTTTT.

V usage is TRBV30 and J usage is TRBJ2-1; TRBD2 matches at 11 bases. The ends lost 4 bases at V and 1 base at J; junction bases unmatched: 12. Germline CDR1 and CDR2: GTSNPN and SVGIG (reference sequence). The CDR3 extends over 18 amino acids. DNA for the CDR3: TGTGCCTGGACACGGGGTCTAGCGGGAGGCGGGTCCTACAATGAGCAGTTCTTC. It encodes CAWTRGLAGGGSYNEQFF. The variable domain in full, completed from reference TRBV30 and TRBJ2-1, reads SQTIHQWPATLVQPVGSPLSLECTVEGTSNPNLYWYRQAAGRGLQLLFYSVGIGQISSEVPQNLSASRPQDRQFILSSKKLLLSDSGFYLCAWTRGLAGGGSYNEQFFGPGTRLTVL.

The gene calls are TRBV5-8 and TRBJ2-2, with 9 bases that match TRBD1. The germline V gene encodes CDR1 SGHTS and CDR2 YDEGEE. J was trimmed by 6 bases and V by 0 bases; bases with no gene match: 3. The CDR3 covers 15 residues. The CDR3 spells CASSLGDRVSGELFF. The DNA for the CDR3 is TGTGCCAGCAGCTTGGGGGACAGGGTCTCCGGGGAGCTGTTTTTT.

This sequence joins TRBV10-3 and TRBJ2-7, with 12 bases that match TRBD2. Trimming removed 6 bases from V and 7 bases from J; junction bases left unmatched: 7. Germline-derived CDR1 and CDR2 are ENHRY and SYGVKD. The CDR3 is 14 residues long. In nucleotides, the CDR3 is TGTGCCATCAGGCTAGCGGGAGGGCTCGGGGAGCAGTACTTC. Translation: CAIRLAGGLGEQYF.

The chain couples TRBV6-6 to TRBJ1-2; 9 bases fit TRBD1. The germline CDR1 and CDR2 sequences are MNHNY and SVGAGI (reference sequence). V lost 5 bases to trimming and J lost 7 bases; unmatched junction nucleotides: 11. The CDR3 is made up of 15 amino acids. The CDR3 protein is CASSTPGQGTFGYTF. The CDR3, as DNA: TGTGCCAGCAGTACGCCGGGACAGGGAACCTTTGGCTACACCTTC.

This chain connects TRBV11-2 to TRBJ1-2; 7 bases match TRBD1. V shed 3 bases, J shed 8 bases, and the junction held 3 bases outside the gene matches. This CDR3 has 12 amino acids. Per germline, CDR1 SGHAT and CDR2 FQNNGV. CDR3 loop: CASSFRQGGYTF. The CDR3 nucleotides read TGTGCCAGCAGCTTTCGACAGGGCGGCTACACCTTC.

V gene TRBV20-1 combines with J gene TRBJ2-1, with D uncertain. The CDR3 is 11 amino acids. V was clipped by 0 bases and J by 10 bases, with 7 bases between them. CDR1 and CDR2 (germline): DFQATT, SNEGSKA (reference sequence). The CDR3 DNA reads TGCAGTGCTAGAGAGGTAAACGAGCAGTTCTTC. Amino acid sequence: CSAREVNEQFF.

The chain is built from TRBV7-3 and TRBJ2-2, with D possibly matching TRBD1 (7 bases). V lost 3 bases and J 6 bases, leaving 17 bases between the germline ends. The CDR3 loop spans 16 amino acids. Per germline, CDR1 SGHTA and CDR2 FQGTGA. The CDR3 loop reads CASSFAGQEGSGELFF. The CDR3 DNA reads TGTGCCAGCAGCTTCGCTGGACAGGAGGGATCCGGGGAGCTGTTTTTT.